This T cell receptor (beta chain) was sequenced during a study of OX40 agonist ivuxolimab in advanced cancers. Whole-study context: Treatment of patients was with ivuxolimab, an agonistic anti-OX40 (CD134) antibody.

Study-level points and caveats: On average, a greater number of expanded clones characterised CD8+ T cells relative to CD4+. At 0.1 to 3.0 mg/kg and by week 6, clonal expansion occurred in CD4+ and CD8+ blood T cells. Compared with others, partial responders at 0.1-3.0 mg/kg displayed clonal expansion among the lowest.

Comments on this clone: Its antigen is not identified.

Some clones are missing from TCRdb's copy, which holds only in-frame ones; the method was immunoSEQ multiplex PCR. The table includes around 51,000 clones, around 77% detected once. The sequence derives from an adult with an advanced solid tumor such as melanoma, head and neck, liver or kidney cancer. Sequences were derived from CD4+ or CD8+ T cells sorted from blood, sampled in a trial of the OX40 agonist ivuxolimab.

CDR3 sequence reads: CASSYGTGGSGYGYTF. The CDR3 region has the DNA TGTGCCAGCAGTTATGGGACAGGGGGATCTGGCTATGGCTACACCTTC. The rearrangement joins TRBV5-4 to TRBJ1-2; 11 positions agree with TRBD1. With 5 bases clipped from V and 4 bases from J, the junction kept 10 bases outside the gene matches. The CDR3 is 16 amino acids. Germline loops: CDR1 SGHNT, CDR2 YYREEE (reference sequence).